The 22 T cell receptor beta chains below were found in one sample sequenced in a study of shared clonotypes between healthy human individuals. CD8 cells classed as naive were CD45RO-negative and positively selected for CCR7, excluding terminally differentiated effector memory CD45RA+ cells. Clones were read by immunoSEQ multiplex PCR, and TCRdb kept only the in-frame ones, dropping some. Among millions of clones listed, about 95% were seen once. The sample comprised naive CD8+ T cells sorted from blood. These receptors originate from a man aged 18 to 30 in good health.

This chain connects TRBV29-1 to TRBJ2-7, with D possibly TRBD1 on 6 matching bases. Germline values: CDR1 SQVTM, CDR2 ANQGSEA. The CDR3 sequence is 19 residues long. Trimming took 2 bases from V and 4 from J, leaving 30 bases between them. The DNA of the CDR3 is TGCAGCGTTGAACGTCCCCGGATAGATCCCGTCGGGACACCTTACGAGCAGTACTTC. Its protein product is CSVERPRIDPVGTPYEQYF.

In its sample, this clone was seen once. The chain carries TRBV5-4 and TRBJ1-1, with D perhaps TRBD1 (5 bases). V dropped 3 bases and J dropped 8 bases, with 11 bases sitting between them. The CDR3 spans 12 residues. Germline CDR1 SGHNT, CDR2 YYREEE (reference sequence). The CDR3 loop reads CASSSQGGEAFF. As DNA, the CDR3 is TGTGCCAGCAGCTCGCAGGGTGGGGAAGCTTTCTTT.

The rearrangement joins TRBV6-5 to TRBJ2-7; 7 nucleotides line up with TRBD1. V was pared by 6 bases and J by 5 bases, with 10 bases of the junction left unmatched. CDR3 length: 14 residues. Germline CDR1 MNHEY, CDR2 SVGAGI. CDR3 sequence reads: CASRPVQGLNEQYF. DNA for the CDR3: TGTGCCAGCAGGCCTGTACAGGGGCTGAACGAGCAGTACTTC.

The chain uses TRBV7-9 and TRBJ2-5; 8 bases match TRBD1. CDR3 length: 15 amino acids. Trimming at V came to 0 bases and at J to 3 bases, leaving 3 bases not matched to a gene. Germline CDR1 SEHNR, CDR2 FQNEAQ (reference sequence). This chain's CDR3 is CASSLAPDREETQYF. The CDR3 nucleotides are TGTGCCAGCAGCTTAGCCCCGGACAGGGAAGAGACCCAGTACTTC.

The V and J genes are TRBV7-2 and TRBJ2-7; 8 bases match TRBD2. This CDR3 is 18 amino acids long. The germline gives CDR1 SGHTA, CDR2 FQGNSA. V shed 5 bases and J 3 bases; nucleotides not matched to a gene: 18. DNA of the CDR3: TGTGCCAGCAGCGTCAGGACTAGCCTCACTGTGCTCGACTACGAGCAGTACTTC. Its translation: CASSVRTSLTVLDYEQYF.

A single count supports this clone. Other nucleotide sequences in the sample specify the same CDR3. V usage is TRBV10-2 and J usage is TRBJ2-7; D remains unclear. CDR1 is WSHSY, CDR2 SAAADI, per germline. The CDR3 runs to 11 residues. Trimming shortened V by 3 bases and J by 2 bases, and 2 bases separated the two germline ends. CDR3 loop: CASSDAYEQYF. CDR3 in DNA: TGCGCCAGCAGTGACGCCTACGAGCAGTACTTC.

The rearrangement links TRBV5-6 to TRBJ2-7, with 10 bases lining up with TRBD2. This CDR3 is 16 amino acids long. Germline-derived CDR1 and CDR2 are SGHDT and YYEEEE. J gave up 7 bases and V 4 bases, and 14 bases lay outside the gene matches. Written as DNA, the CDR3 is TGTGCCAGCAGCCTGCTGGTCCTAGCGGGAGAGGATGAGCAGTACTTC. Translation gives CASSLLVLAGEDEQYF.

This sequence joins TRBV30 and TRBJ2-7, with TRBD1 matching 9 bases. V shed 2 bases and J 5 bases; nucleotides not matched to a gene: 4. This CDR3 is 13 amino acids long. The germline V gene has CDR1 GTSNPN and CDR2 SVGIG (reference sequence). The CDR3 DNA sequence: TGTGCCTGGAGTAGGACAGGGGTGGACGAGCAGTACTTC. It codes for CAWSRTGVDEQYF.

The chain employs TRBV29-1 and TRBJ1-2; D is uncertain. The CDR3 runs 11 residues. With 5 bases removed from V and 1 base from J, the gap between germline ends came to 5 bases. Germline values: CDR1 SQVTM, CDR2 ANQGSEA. The CDR3 region is CSVPINYGYTF. For the CDR3, the DNA is TGCAGCGTTCCCATTAACTATGGCTACACCTTC.

Concerning this clone itself: At the DNA level, this CDR3 is encoded by other sequences in the same sample as well. CDR3 coding DNA: TGTGCCAGCAGTTACTCCGAGGGGAGCACTGAAGCTTTCTTT. It translates to CASSYSEGSTEAFF. This chain uses TRBV6-5 with TRBJ1-1; D might be TRBD1 (5 bases). The CDR3 is 14 residues long. Germline V CDR1 and CDR2: MNHEY, SVGAGI. V was clipped by 0 bases and J by 4 bases, with 9 bases between them.

CDR3 coding DNA: TGTGCCAGCAGTTTAAAAGGTTTTAAGTCTGAAGCTTTCTTT. Its translation is CASSLKGFKSEAFF. The chain has TRBV27 and TRBJ1-1; D is undetermined. The CDR3 extends over 14 amino acids. CDR1 is MNHEY, CDR2 SMNVEV, per germline (reference sequence). The V end lost 2 bases, the J end lost 6 bases, and 13 bases lay between the germline ends.

In its sample, this clone was seen once. This chain connects TRBV4-1 to TRBJ2-2; 7 bases line up with TRBD2. J was trimmed by 7 bases and V by 2 bases; bases with no gene match: 10. CDR3 size: 16 residues. The germline V gene encodes CDR1 MGHRA and CDR2 YSYEKL. The CDR3 spells CASSQSPGGSIGELFF. The DNA of the CDR3 is TGCGCCAGCAGCCAATCCCCGGGAGGTTCCATCGGGGAGCTGTTTTTT.

This clone has just a few counts. Different DNA sequences within this sample yield the same CDR3. The V gene is TRBV30, the J gene TRBJ2-5; D is perhaps TRBD2 (6 bases). The CDR3 contains 12 residues. V lost 2 bases and J lost 5, with 9 bases in between. Germline V CDR1 and CDR2: GTSNPN, SVGIG (reference sequence). Written as DNA, the CDR3 is TGTGCCTGGAGTCGACTAGGGGAGACCCAGTACTTC. Translation gives CAWSRLGETQYF.

The chain uses TRBV6-1 and TRBJ1-3; D gene unclear. Judging by the DNA end, TRBJ2-2 fits better; the J call may be wrong. The CDR3 consists of 15 residues. Germline lookup yields CDR1 MNHNS and CDR2 SASEGT. CDR3 sequence (DNA): TGTGCCAGCACCTTACCAGTCTTGAACACCGGGGAGCTGTTTTTT. Translated: CASTLPVLNTGELFF.

V usage is TRBV5-4 and J usage is TRBJ1-1; D is uncertain. The germline gives CDR1 SGHNT, CDR2 YYREEE (reference sequence). V lost 0 bases, J lost 1 base, and 10 bases lay in between. This CDR3 region has 15 residues. CDR3 region: CASSLAVTENTEAFF. The CDR3, as DNA: TGTGCCAGCAGCTTGGCCGTGACGGAGAACACTGAAGCTTTCTTT.

V is TRBV28 and J is TRBJ2-1; TRBD2 matches at 7 bases. The trim removed 10 bases at V and 0 bases at J, leaving 6 bases unmatched. The CDR3 length is 14 residues. Looked up from germline, CDR1 is MDHEN and CDR2 is SYDVKM. The CDR3 sequence is CATTPGGSYNEQFF. The DNA of the CDR3 is TGTGCCACCACCCCGGGGGGCTCCTACAATGAGCAGTTCTTC. The variable domain in full, with the rest retrieved from reference TRBV28 and TRBJ2-1, is DVKVTQSSRYLVKRTGEKVFLECVQDMDHENMFWYRQDPGLGLRLIYFSYDVKMKEKGDIPEGYSVSREKKERFSLILESASTNQTSMYLCATTPGGSYNEQFFGPGTRLTVL.

The chain employs TRBV27 and TRBJ2-7; D gene ambiguous. This CDR3 is 13 amino acids long. Germline CDR1 is MNHEY and CDR2 is SMNVEV (reference sequence). V was pared by 3 bases and J by 2 bases, with 8 bases between. DNA of the CDR3: TGTGCCAGCAGTTTGAGCCAAACCTACGAGCAGTACTTC. Its protein product is CASSLSQTYEQYF.

This chain links TRBV19 with TRBJ2-1; 8 bases are a match to TRBD1. V lost 6 bases to trimming and J lost 7 bases; unmatched junction nucleotides: 8. The CDR3 consists of 14 residues. Germline CDR1 and CDR2: LNHDA and SQIVND (reference sequence). CDR3 protein: CASSPRQGRNEQFF. The CDR3 DNA sequence: TGTGCCAGTAGCCCGAGACAGGGGAGGAATGAGCAGTTCTTC.

As to this clone: Other DNA sequences within the sample encode an identical CDR3. V usage is TRBV7-9 and J usage is TRBJ2-5, with D uncertain. The CDR3 extends over 12 amino acids. Germline loops: CDR1 SEHNR, CDR2 FQNEAQ (reference sequence). V lost 1 base and J lost 4, with 4 bases in between. CDR3 sequence reads: CASSLGAETQYF. DNA of the CDR3: TGTGCCAGCAGCTTAGGAGCAGAGACCCAGTACTTC.

V usage is TRBV19 and J usage is TRBJ2-3; no definite D call. Germline loops: CDR1 LNHDA, CDR2 SQIVND (reference sequence). CDR3 length equals 13 residues. The germline V and J ends were trimmed by 5 bases and 0 bases, with 6 bases remaining between them. The CDR3 DNA sequence: TGTGCCAGTAGTCCCCAGAGCACAGATACGCAGTATTTT. It yields the protein CASSPQSTDTQYF.

This chain links TRBV2 with TRBJ2-7; 10 bases map to TRBD2. The V gene end was trimmed by 7 bases and the J gene end by 7 bases; junction bases not matched to a gene: 10. The CDR3 is 14 residues long. The germline gives CDR1 SNHLY, CDR2 FYNNEI. The CDR3 DNA follows: TGTGCCAGCAATCCTCTAGCGGGAGCAGGAGAGCAGTACTTC. Its protein product is CASNPLAGAGEQYF.

The chain links TRBV6-5 to TRBJ2-3; D possibly corresponds to TRBD2 (5 bases). The ends were cut back, 4 bases at V and 0 bases at J, with 14 bases in the middle. The CDR3 runs to 16 residues. Germline loops: CDR1 MNHEY, CDR2 SVGAGI. CDR3 sequence: CASSWRFPTSTDTQYF. Written as DNA, the CDR3 is TGTGCCAGCAGTTGGAGGTTCCCCACTAGCACAGATACGCAGTATTTT.